One sample yielded the 21 T cell receptor beta chains listed below, sequenced in a study of identical twins. MiXCR was run by TCRdb on the 5' RACE reads, yielding one entry per CDR3 protein. Counted here are fewer than 450,000 distinct CDR3 sequences, roughly 9% occurring once; the ten biggest clones make up 8% to 10%. Input material: naive T cells sorted from blood. The receptors here all came from a woman between 45 and 60 years old in good health.

The V and J genes are TRBV29-1 and TRBJ1-2, with 9 nucleotides matching TRBD1. The V and J ends lost 2 bases and 4 bases, in that order; junction bases with no gene match: 2. CDR1 and CDR2 (germline): SQVTM, ANQGSEA. The CDR3 contains 13 residues. The CDR3 region is CSVEQDRGYGYTF. The CDR3 nucleotides read TGCAGCGTTGAACAGGACAGGGGCTATGGCTACACCTTC. Based on the CDR3 plus reference TRBV29-1 and TRBJ1-2, the full variable domain is SAVISQKPSRDICQRGTSLTIQCQVDSQVTMMFWYRQQPGQSLTLIATANQGSEATYESGFVIDKFPISRPNLTFSTLTVSNMSPEDSSIYLCSVEQDRGYGYTFGSGTRLTVV.

Only a few counts were recorded for this clonotype. This sequence joins TRBV7-2 and TRBJ2-1; D may be TRBD2 (6 bases). V shed 8 bases and J shed 13 bases, with 21 bases lying between them. From germline, CDR1 is SGHTA and CDR2 FQGNSA. The CDR3 spans 13 residues. DNA of the CDR3: TGTGCCAGCGGGGAGGTGGTGGCAAACAGCCAGTTCTTC. This gives the protein CASGEVVANSQFF.

This clonotype showed up just a few times. One end of the junction varies from germline; a read error may be responsible. The V call is TRBV6-1, the J call TRBJ2-1, with D tentatively TRBD2 (5 bases). The germline V gene encodes CDR1 MNHNS and CDR2 SASEGT. The CDR3 covers 11 residues. CDR3 residues: CASSQAAEQFF. The CDR3, as DNA: TGTGCCAGCAGTCAAGCGGCTGAGCAGTTCTTC.

This clonotype was seen at least ten times. V and J are TRBV5-5 and TRBJ2-7, with D possibly being TRBD1 (6 bases). The CDR3 consists of 18 residues. Trimming took 4 bases from V and 2 from J, leaving 25 bases between them. Germline assignment: CDR1 SGHKS and CDR2 YYEKEE (reference sequence). CDR3 DNA: TGTGCCAGCAGCCCCCACTGGACAGTAGGAGGTATGACCTACGAGCAGTACGTC. Encoded protein: CASSPHWTVGGMTYEQYV.

This clonotype showed up just a few times. V usage is TRBV12-3 or TRBV12-4 and J usage is TRBJ2-1, with D unclear. The CDR3 spans 14 residues. Trimming left V 5 bases short and J 1 base short, with 9 bases between. This chain's CDR3 is CASSAAGSYNEQFF. CDR3 coding DNA: TGTGCCAGCAGTGCGGCCGGGTCCTACAATGAGCAGTTCTTC.

The V gene is TRBV7-9, the J gene TRBJ1-2; D gene ambiguous. CDR3 length: 13 residues. The V end lost 5 bases, the J end lost 6 bases, and 13 bases lay between the germline ends. Germline CDR1 SEHNR, CDR2 FQNEAQ (reference sequence). The CDR3 spells CASSPSEINGYTF. CDR3 in DNA: TGTGCCAGCAGCCCTAGTGAGATTAATGGCTACACCTTC. Full variable domain (rest looked up from reference TRBV7-9 and TRBJ1-2): DTGVSQNPRHKITKRGQNVTFRCDPISEHNRLYWYRQTLGQGPEFLTYFQNEAQLEKSRLLSDRFSAERPKGSFSTLEIQRTEQGDSAMYLCASSPSEINGYTFGSGTRLTVV.

This clonotype was found many times. This chain links TRBV12-3 or TRBV12-4 with TRBJ2-5; D may be TRBD1 (5 bases). There are 12 residues in the CDR3. With 6 bases removed from V and 5 bases from J, the gap between germline ends came to 10 bases. CDR3 nucleotide sequence: TGTGCCAGCAGCCGAGCAGGGGAGACCCAGTACTTC. Protein product: CASSRAGETQYF.

The J gene is TRBJ2-1, the V gene TRBV7-9, with D perhaps matching TRBD1 (8 bases). Per germline, CDR1 SEHNR and CDR2 FQNEAQ (reference sequence). V was shortened by 5 bases and J by 2 bases, with 28 bases between the two germline ends. The CDR3 has 20 amino acids. CDR3: CASSPGGDRSEFAPYNEQFF. The CDR3 nucleotides read TGTGCCAGCAGCCCAGGGGGGGACAGGAGCGAATTTGCACCCTACAATGAGCAGTTCTTC.

This clonotype was recorded at least ten times. CDR3 protein: CAISEVVYEQYF. CDR3 nucleotide sequence: TGTGCCATCAGCGAAGTGGTCTACGAGCAGTACTTC. The chain recombines TRBV10-3 with TRBJ2-7; D call uncertain. Germline V lookup: CDR1 ENHRY, CDR2 SYGVKD. The CDR3 has 12 residues. V was shortened by 6 bases and J by 3 bases, with 9 bases between the two germline ends.

This clonotype has a count of ten or more. V is TRBV4-1 and J is TRBJ2-2, with D uncertain. The CDR3 is 17 residues long. Trimming took off 0 bases at V and 2 bases at J, with 13 bases between the two ends. Germline V CDR1 and CDR2: MGHRA, YSYEKL. The CDR3 nucleotides are TGCGCCAGCAGCCAAGATCGATCGGCAGGCAACACCGGGGAGCTGTTTTTT. Its translation: CASSQDRSAGNTGELFF.

This clonotype was seen repeatedly, ten times or more. V usage is TRBV10-3 and J usage is TRBJ2-3; unclear D gene. CDR1 is ENHRY, CDR2 SYGVKD, per germline. The V and J ends lost 7 bases and 0 bases respectively, with 20 bases between them. The CDR3 consists of 17 residues. Here the CDR3 DNA reads TGTGCCATCACCACTTCAAGCAACAGACCTAGCACAGATACGCAGTATTTT. Translated: CAITTSSNRPSTDTQYF.

This clonotype occurred a few times. The chain couples TRBV5-1 to TRBJ2-7, with D maybe TRBD2 (5 bases). Germline V CDR1 and CDR2: SGHRS, YFSETQ. The CDR3 covers 13 residues. The V gene lost 6 bases and the J gene lost 2 bases, with 12 bases spanning the gap. CDR3 amino acids: CASKEGSTYEQYF. CDR3 DNA sequence: TGCGCCAGCAAAGAGGGCAGCACCTACGAGCAGTACTTC.

V gene TRBV7-2 combines with J gene TRBJ2-3; 8 nucleotides align to TRBD2. With V trimmed by 1 base and J by 4 bases, 13 bases remained unmatched. Germline loops: CDR1 SGHTA, CDR2 FQGNSA. The CDR3 is 18 amino acids. The CDR3 DNA sequence: TGTGCCAGCAGCTTAGATGCGACTAGCGCCCAGTTGGCAGATACGCAGTATTTT. It yields the protein CASSLDATSAQLADTQYF.

V and J are TRBV12-3 or TRBV12-4 and TRBJ1-1; D gene ambiguous. V was pared by 4 bases and J by 10 bases, with 10 bases between. This CDR3 has 11 residues. The CDR3 loop reads CASSYIGPAFF. The CDR3 nucleotides are TGTGCCAGCAGTTACATCGGTCCAGCTTTCTTT.

V is TRBV7-9 and J is TRBJ1-4; no clear D. This CDR3 spans 14 amino acids. The germline gives CDR1 SEHNR, CDR2 FQNEAQ (reference sequence). Trimming shortened V by 2 bases and J by 1 base, and 5 bases separated the two germline ends. The DNA of the CDR3 is TGTGCCAGCAGCTTAAAGGGAACTAATGAAAAACTGTTTTTT. Translation: CASSLKGTNEKLFF.

The V gene is TRBV12-3 or TRBV12-4, the J gene TRBJ1-5; TRBD1 agrees at 7 bases. The CDR3 extends over 13 amino acids. V gave up 3 bases and J gave up 5 bases; unmatched junction bases: 1. Written as DNA, the CDR3 is TGTGCCAGCAGTTTCACAGGGGATCAGCCCCAGCATTTT. This gives the protein CASSFTGDQPQHF.

Remarks on this clonotype: The conserved closing phenylalanine or tryptophan is absent in this CDR3, likely reflecting a read error. The V and J genes are TRBV20-1 and TRBJ2-3, with 14 bases fitting TRBD2. From germline, CDR1 is DFQATT and CDR2 SNEGSKA (reference sequence). Trimming cost V 4 bases and J 3 bases; bases outside gene matches: 6. The CDR3 is 16 amino acids. The DNA of the CDR3 is TGCAGTGCTATGGCCGGGACTAGCGGGAGAACAGATACGCAGTATTGT. It encodes CSAMAGTSGRTDTQYC.

This chain joins TRBV5-1 and TRBJ2-1; the match to TRBD2 covers 12 bases. The trim removed 3 bases at V and 2 bases at J, leaving 9 bases unmatched. The CDR3 totals 18 residues. Germline lookup yields CDR1 SGHRS and CDR2 YFSETQ. The CDR3 region is CASSSPTSGRSTYNEQFF. CDR3 DNA: TGCGCCAGCAGCTCTCCGACTAGCGGGAGATCCACCTACAATGAGCAGTTCTTC. Looking up the rest from reference TRBV5-1 and TRBJ2-1 gives the full variable domain: KAGVTQTPRYLIKTRGQQVTLSCSPISGHRSVSWYQQTPGQGLQFLFEYFSETQRNKGNFPGRFSGRQFSNSRSEMNVSTLELGDSALYLCASSSPTSGRSTYNEQFFGPGTRLTVL.

CDR3 region: CASSEGTSSTDTQYF. The DNA for the CDR3 is TGTGCCAGCAGTGAAGGGACTTCCTCCACAGATACGCAGTATTTT. This chain links TRBV2 with TRBJ2-3, with D perhaps matching TRBD2 (5 bases). This CDR3 is 15 amino acids long. Trimming removed 1 base at V and 2 bases at J, with 10 bases between. In germline, CDR1 is SNHLY, CDR2 FYNNEI. The full variable domain, rest sourced from reference TRBV2 and TRBJ2-3, is EPEVTQTPSHQVTQMGQEVILRCVPISNHLYFYWYRQILGQKVEFLVSFYNNEISEKSEIFDDQFSVERPDGSNFTLKIRSTKLEDSAMYFCASSEGTSSTDTQYFGPGTRLTVL.

In this sample, this clonotype turned up a few times. This chain links TRBV12-5 with TRBJ1-3; D gene uncertain. The CDR3 loop spans 18 amino acids. CDR1 is LGHNT, CDR2 FRNRAP, per germline. V lost 3 bases and J lost 0, with 18 bases in between. CDR3 in DNA: TGTGCTAGTGGTTTCTCTCCCAAGGACGGAGTCTCTGGAAACACCATATATTTT. Protein: CASGFSPKDGVSGNTIYF.

This clonotype has a count of ten or more. The chain is built from TRBV5-6 and TRBJ2-7; D is unresolved. V lost 6 bases and J 2 bases, leaving 12 bases between the germline ends. Germline V lookup: CDR1 SGHDT, CDR2 YYEEEE. The CDR3 is 13 amino acids. Here the CDR3 DNA reads TGTGCCAGCACACCCAGTGCTACCTACGAGCAGTACTTC. Translation: CASTPSATYEQYF.